The 8 T cell receptor beta chains presented below share a single source sample, sequenced in a study of blood T cell repertoires in COVID-19. Clones were read by immunoSEQ multiplex PCR, and TCRdb kept only the in-frame ones, dropping some. In the table there are about 330,000 clones, 70% to 90% of which are singletons. Sequenced material: PBMCs or T cells enriched from blood (not recorded which). These receptors were taken from a young woman who had recovered from COVID-19.

The chain joins TRBV11-2 to TRBJ2-1, with 9 positions matching TRBD2. This CDR3 has 17 amino acids. From germline, CDR1 is SGHAT and CDR2 FQNNGV. Losses at the gene ends were 0 bases for V and 1 base for J; bases not matched to a gene: 4. The CDR3 loop reads CASSLDTAGGSYNEQFF. The CDR3 DNA reads TGTGCCAGCAGCTTAGATACAGCGGGGGGATCCTACAATGAGCAGTTCTTC.

This clone has a handful of counts. Other nucleotide sequences in the sample specify the same CDR3. The chain is built from TRBV27 and TRBJ1-2, with D tentatively TRBD1 (6 bases). There are 13 residues in the CDR3. V was clipped by 2 bases and J by 8 bases, with 12 bases between them. Germline V gives CDR1 MNHEY, CDR2 SMNVEV (reference sequence). The CDR3 DNA is TGTGCCAGCAGTTTAAGGGGGACGGGGGGCTACACCTTC. Translating it yields CASSLRGTGGYTF.

As to this clone: The CDR3 does not end in the conserved phenylalanine or tryptophan, so this is likely a read error. Because the CDR3's place on the DNA is in doubt, the DNA is left out and the CDR3 is given as listed by TCRdb. The chain carries TRBV29-1 and TRBJ1-1; the table's D call, TRBD1, has no DNA check behind it. The germline V gene has CDR1 SQVTM and CDR2 ANQGSEA. Both ends counted, the CDR3 spans 11 residues. Here the CDR3 reads CSVAGTGPFSV.

The chain couples TRBV7-3 to TRBJ2-3, with D tentatively TRBD1 (6 bases). Trimming removed 2 bases from V and 2 bases from J, with 8 bases in between. Germline CDR1 SGHTA, CDR2 FQGTGA. The CDR3 has 14 residues. CDR3 in DNA: TGTGCCAGCAGCTTAGCAGGGGCCACAGATACGCAGTATTTT. Encoded protein: CASSLAGATDTQYF.

The chain carries TRBV18 and TRBJ2-1; D is undetermined. The V and J ends lost 1 base and 6 bases respectively, with 10 bases between them. The germline V gene has CDR1 KGHSH and CDR2 LQKENI. This CDR3 region has 14 residues. The CDR3 region is CASSPLTTGNEQFF. CDR3 DNA: TGTGCCAGCTCACCACTGACGACGGGCAATGAGCAGTTCTTC.

This clone was recorded only once. J is TRBJ2-1 and V is TRBV6-2 or TRBV6-3, with D maybe TRBD1 (7 bases). Germline V CDR1 and CDR2: MNHEY, SVGEGT. This CDR3 is 15 amino acids long. The V end lost 4 bases, the J end lost 0 bases, and 10 bases lay between the germline ends. The CDR3 loop is CASSWRDSSYNEQFF. DNA of the CDR3: TGTGCCAGCAGTTGGCGGGACAGCTCCTACAATGAGCAGTTCTTC.

This sequence joins TRBV7-2 and TRBJ2-7; D ambiguous. Germline CDR1 reads SGHTA; CDR2 reads FQGNSA. This CDR3 has 12 amino acids. The germline V and J ends were trimmed by 1 base and 7 bases, with 8 bases remaining between them. In nucleotides, the CDR3 is TGTGCCAGCAGCTTAGGTTCGGGTGAGCAGTACTTC. Protein product: CASSLGSGEQYF.

In DNA form, the CDR3 reads TGTGCCAGCAGACCTACGAACACTGAAGCTTTCTTT. Translation: CASRPTNTEAFF. The chain links TRBV12-3 or TRBV12-4 to TRBJ1-1; D is unresolved. V was pared by 6 bases and J by 1 base, with 6 bases between. The CDR3 contains 12 residues.